This paragraph covers one T cell receptor beta chain sequence. Its matching antigen is unknown. Germline assignment: CDR1 MDHEN and CDR2 SYDVKM. Between the trimmed V and J ends, which lost 2 bases and 5 bases, there was a span of 13 bases. The CDR3 contains 15 residues. These data originate in a study of T cells in Graves' hyperthyroidism and ophthalmopathy. Study-level results: The authors' 13 V-J model separated ophthalmopathy from stable hyperthyroidism. Most clonotypes expanded in the thyroid (above 0.001) were also present in blood.

It was RNA transcripts that yielded the amplified TCR beta CDR3 regions. When the TCR CDR3 underwent first-round RT-PCR, the HTBI primer set was used. A single record per CDR3 protein comes from TCRdb applying MiXCR to the multiplex PCR reads. The table shows 700,000 or so distinct CDR3 sequences, with approximately 14% occurring only once. The rearrangement links TRBV28 to TRBJ2-1, with D perhaps TRBD2 (6 bases). The sequenced material came from blood. This receptor was taken from a woman aged 45-60 years with Graves' ophthalmopathy. In nucleotides, the CDR3 is TGTGCCAGCAGTTTAGGGGGGTCTTTCAACAATGAGCAGTTCTTC. Protein product: CASSLGGSFNNEQFF. Complete variable domain (other parts from reference TRBV28 and TRBJ2-1): DVKVTQSSRYLVKRTGEKVFLECVQDMDHENMFWYRQDPGLGLRLIYFSYDVKMKEKGDIPEGYSVSREKKERFSLILESASTNQTSMYLCASSLGGSFNNEQFFGPGTRLTVL.